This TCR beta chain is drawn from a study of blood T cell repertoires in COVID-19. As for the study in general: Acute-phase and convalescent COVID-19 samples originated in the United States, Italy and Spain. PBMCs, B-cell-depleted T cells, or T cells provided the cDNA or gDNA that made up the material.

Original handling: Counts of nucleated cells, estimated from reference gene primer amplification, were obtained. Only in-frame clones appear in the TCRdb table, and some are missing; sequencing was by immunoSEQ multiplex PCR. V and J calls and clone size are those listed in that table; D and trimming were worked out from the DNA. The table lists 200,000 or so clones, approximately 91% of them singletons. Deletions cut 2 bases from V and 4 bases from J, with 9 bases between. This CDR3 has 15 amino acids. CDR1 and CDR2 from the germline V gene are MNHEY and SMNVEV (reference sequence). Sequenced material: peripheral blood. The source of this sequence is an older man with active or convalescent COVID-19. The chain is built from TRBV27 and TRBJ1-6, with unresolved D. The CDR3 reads CASSLIMSYNSPLHF. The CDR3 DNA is TGTGCCAGCAGTTTAATTATGTCGTATAATTCACCCCTCCACTTT.